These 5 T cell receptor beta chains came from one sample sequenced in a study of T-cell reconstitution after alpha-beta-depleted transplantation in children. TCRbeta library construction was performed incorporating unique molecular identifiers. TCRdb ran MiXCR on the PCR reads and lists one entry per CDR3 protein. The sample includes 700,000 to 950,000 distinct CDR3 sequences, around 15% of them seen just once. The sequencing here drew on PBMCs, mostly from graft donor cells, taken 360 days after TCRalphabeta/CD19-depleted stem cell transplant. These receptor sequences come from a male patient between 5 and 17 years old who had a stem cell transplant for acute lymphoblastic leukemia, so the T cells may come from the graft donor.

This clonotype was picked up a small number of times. The CDR3 bases are TGTGCCAGCAGCCCAAACACTGGGTGGATAGGCTACACCTTC. It is translated as CASSPNTGWIGYTF. This sequence joins TRBV12-3 or TRBV12-4 and TRBJ1-2, with D uncertain. V was cut by 6 bases and J by 8 bases, with 19 bases left in between. The CDR3 length is 14 residues.

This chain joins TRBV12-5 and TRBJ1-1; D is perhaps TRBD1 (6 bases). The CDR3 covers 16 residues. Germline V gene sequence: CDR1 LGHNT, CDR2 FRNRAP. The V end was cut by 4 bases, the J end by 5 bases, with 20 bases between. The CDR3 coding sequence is TGTGCTAGTGGTTCGGTACAGGGAGGGGGATTGACTGAAGCTTTCTTT. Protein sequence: CASGSVQGGGLTEAFF.

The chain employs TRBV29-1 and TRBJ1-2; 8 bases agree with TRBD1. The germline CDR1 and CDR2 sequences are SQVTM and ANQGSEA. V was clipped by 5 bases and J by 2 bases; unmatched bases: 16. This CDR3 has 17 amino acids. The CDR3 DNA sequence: TGCAGCGTTTCCGCGGACAGGGCCCTATGGAAGAACTATGGCTACACCTTC. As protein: CSVSADRALWKNYGYTF.

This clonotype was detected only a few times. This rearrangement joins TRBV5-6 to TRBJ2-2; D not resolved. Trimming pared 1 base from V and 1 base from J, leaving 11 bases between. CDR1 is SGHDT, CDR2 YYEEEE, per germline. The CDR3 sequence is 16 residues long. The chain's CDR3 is CASSLTGGWNTGELFF. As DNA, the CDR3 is TGTGCCAGCAGCTTGACTGGCGGCTGGAACACCGGGGAGCTGTTTTTT.

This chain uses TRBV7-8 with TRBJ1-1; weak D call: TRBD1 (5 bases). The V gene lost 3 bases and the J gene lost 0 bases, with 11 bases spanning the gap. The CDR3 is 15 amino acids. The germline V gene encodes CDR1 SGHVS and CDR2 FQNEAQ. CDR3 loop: CASSLSGRVNTEAFF. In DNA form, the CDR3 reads TGTGCCAGCAGCTTGTCAGGCAGGGTGAACACTGAAGCTTTCTTT.